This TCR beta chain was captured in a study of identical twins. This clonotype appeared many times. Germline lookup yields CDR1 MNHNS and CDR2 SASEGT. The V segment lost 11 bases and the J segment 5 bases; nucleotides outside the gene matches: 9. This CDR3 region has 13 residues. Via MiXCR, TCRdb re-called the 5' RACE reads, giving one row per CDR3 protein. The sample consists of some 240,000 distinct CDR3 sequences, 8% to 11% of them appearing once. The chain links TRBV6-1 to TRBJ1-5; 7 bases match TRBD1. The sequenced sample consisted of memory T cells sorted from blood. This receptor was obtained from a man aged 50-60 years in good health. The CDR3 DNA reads TGTGCCTCGAAACAGGGGAATGATCAGCCCCAGCATTTT. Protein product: CASKQGNDQPQHF.